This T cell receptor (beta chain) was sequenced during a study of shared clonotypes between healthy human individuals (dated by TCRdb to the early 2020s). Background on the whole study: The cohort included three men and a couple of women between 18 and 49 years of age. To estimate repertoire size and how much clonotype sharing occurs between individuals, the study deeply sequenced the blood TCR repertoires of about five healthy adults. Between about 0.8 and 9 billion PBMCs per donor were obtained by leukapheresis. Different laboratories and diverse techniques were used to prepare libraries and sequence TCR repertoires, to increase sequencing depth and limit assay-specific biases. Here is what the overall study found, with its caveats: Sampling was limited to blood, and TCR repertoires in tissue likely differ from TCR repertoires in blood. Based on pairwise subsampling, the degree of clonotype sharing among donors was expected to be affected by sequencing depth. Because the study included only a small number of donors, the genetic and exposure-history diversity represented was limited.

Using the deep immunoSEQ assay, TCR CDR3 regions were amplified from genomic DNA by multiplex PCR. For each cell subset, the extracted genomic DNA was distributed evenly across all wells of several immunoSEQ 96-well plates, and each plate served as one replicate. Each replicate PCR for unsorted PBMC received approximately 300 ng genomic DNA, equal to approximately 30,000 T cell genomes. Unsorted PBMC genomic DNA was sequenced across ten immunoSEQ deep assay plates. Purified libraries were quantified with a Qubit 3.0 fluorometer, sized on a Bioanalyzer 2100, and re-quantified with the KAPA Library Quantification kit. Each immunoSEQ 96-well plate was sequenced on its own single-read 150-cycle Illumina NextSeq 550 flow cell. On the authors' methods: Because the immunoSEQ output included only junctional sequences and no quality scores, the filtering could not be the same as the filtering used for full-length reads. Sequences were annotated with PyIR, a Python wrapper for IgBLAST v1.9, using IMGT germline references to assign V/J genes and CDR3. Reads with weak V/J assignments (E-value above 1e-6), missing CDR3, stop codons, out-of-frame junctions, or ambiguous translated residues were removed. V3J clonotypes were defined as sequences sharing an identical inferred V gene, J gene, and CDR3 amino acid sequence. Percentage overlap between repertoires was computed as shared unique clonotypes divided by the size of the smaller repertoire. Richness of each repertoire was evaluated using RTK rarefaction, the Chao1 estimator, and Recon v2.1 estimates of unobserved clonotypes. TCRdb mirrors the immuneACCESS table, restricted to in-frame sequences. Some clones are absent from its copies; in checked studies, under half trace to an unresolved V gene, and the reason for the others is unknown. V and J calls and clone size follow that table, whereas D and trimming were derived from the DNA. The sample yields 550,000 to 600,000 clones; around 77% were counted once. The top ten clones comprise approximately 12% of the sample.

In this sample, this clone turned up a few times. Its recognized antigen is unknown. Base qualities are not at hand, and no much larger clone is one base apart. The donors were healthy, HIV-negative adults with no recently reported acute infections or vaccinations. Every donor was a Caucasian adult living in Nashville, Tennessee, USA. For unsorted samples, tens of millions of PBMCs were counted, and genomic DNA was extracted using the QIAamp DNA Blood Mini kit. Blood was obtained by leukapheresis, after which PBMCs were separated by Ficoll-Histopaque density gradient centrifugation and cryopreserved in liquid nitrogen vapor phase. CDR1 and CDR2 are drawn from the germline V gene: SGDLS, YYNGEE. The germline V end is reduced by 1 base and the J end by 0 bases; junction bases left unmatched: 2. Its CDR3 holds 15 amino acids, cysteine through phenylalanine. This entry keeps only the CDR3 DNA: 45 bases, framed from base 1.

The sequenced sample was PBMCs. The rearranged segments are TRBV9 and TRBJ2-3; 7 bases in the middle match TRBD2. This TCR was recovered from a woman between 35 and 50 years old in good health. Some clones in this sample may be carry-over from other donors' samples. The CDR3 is CASSVISGSTDTQYF. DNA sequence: TGTGCCAGCAGCGTAATTAGCGGGAGCACAGATACGCAGTATTTT.